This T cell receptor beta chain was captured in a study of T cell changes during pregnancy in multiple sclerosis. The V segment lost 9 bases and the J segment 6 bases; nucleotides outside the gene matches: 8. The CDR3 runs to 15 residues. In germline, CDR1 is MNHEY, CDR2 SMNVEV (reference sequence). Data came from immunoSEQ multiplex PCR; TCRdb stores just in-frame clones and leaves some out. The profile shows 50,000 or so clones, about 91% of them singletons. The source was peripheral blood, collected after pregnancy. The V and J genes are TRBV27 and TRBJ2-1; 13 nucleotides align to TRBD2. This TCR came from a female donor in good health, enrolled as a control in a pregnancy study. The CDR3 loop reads CASKTSGRPGNEQFF. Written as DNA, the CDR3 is TGTGCCAGTAAGACTAGCGGGAGGCCAGGCAATGAGCAGTTCTTC.